One sample yielded the 27 T cell receptor beta chains listed below, sequenced in a study of T cells in Graves' hyperthyroidism and ophthalmopathy. Template material for amplifying TCR beta CDR3 regions consisted of RNA transcripts. During a first-round RT-PCR of the TCR CDR3, the HTBI primer set was used. MiXCR, run by TCRdb on the multiplex PCR reads, gives a single entry per CDR3 protein. The sample lists 330,000 or so distinct CDR3 sequences; about a sixth were seen once. Sequences were obtained from blood. The receptors stem from a middle-aged woman with Graves' ophthalmopathy.

In this sample, this clonotype turned up many times. V is TRBV6-2 or TRBV6-3 and J is TRBJ2-6; no clear D gene. Between the trimmed V and J ends, which lost 7 bases and 8 bases, there was a span of 6 bases. The CDR3 covers 11 residues. Per the germline V gene, CDR1 is MNHEY and CDR2 is SVGEGT. The CDR3 is CASTQSNVLTF. The CDR3 region has the DNA TGTGCCAGCACCCAGTCCAACGTCCTGACTTTC.

This clonotype was recorded at least ten times. V gene TRBV27 combines with J gene TRBJ2-7; the D is unclear. Germline CDR1 and CDR2: MNHEY and SMNVEV (reference sequence). The length of the CDR3 is 14 residues. Trimming removed 4 bases at V and 6 bases at J, with 16 bases between. The CDR3 loop is CASSSLTQIFEQYF. Written as DNA, the CDR3 is TGTGCCAGCAGTTCATTGACCCAGATCTTCGAGCAGTACTTC.

A remark on this clonotype: A much larger clone lies one base from this, so it may be a read error. The chain couples TRBV9 to TRBJ2-7; D unclear. The V gene's germline CDR1 is SGDLS and CDR2 YYNGEE. The CDR3 is 15 residues long. Between the trimmed V and J ends, which lost 3 bases and 0 bases, there was a span of 13 bases. CDR3 in amino acids: CASSAGDTSSYEQYF. The CDR3 nucleotides are TGTGCCAGCAGCGCGGGTGACACGAGCTCCTACGAGCAGTACTTC.

This clonotype was seen repeatedly, ten times or more. V and J are TRBV5-1 and TRBJ2-7; D possibly uses TRBD1 or TRBD2 (5 bases each). This CDR3 has 14 residues. CDR1 and CDR2 (germline): SGHRS, YFSETQ. V lost 2 bases to trimming and J lost 2 bases, with 11 bases between them. The CDR3 DNA follows: TGCGCCAGCAGCTTTAGGGACGGAACCTACGAGCAGTACTTC. This translates into CASSFRDGTYEQYF.

As for this clonotype: Possible read error: a much larger clone is one base away. This chain joins TRBV10-3 and TRBJ2-6; D gene unclear. This CDR3 comprises 15 residues. Germline V gene data show CDR1 as ENHRY and CDR2 as SYGVKD. The CDR3 sequence is CVISDSISGANVLTF. The CDR3 bases are TGTGTCATCAGTGATTCGATCTCTGGGGCCAACGTCCTGACTTTC.

This chain connects TRBV6-1 to TRBJ2-5; 8 bases fit TRBD1. CDR3 size: 14 residues. Germline-derived CDR1 and CDR2 are MNHNS and SASEGT. The V segment lost 8 bases and the J segment 5 bases; nucleotides outside the gene matches: 10. The CDR3 region is CASGRTGPTETQYF. CDR3 DNA: TGTGCCAGCGGTCGGACAGGGCCCACGGAGACCCAGTACTTC.

This clonotype was found many times. The V call is TRBV15, the J call TRBJ2-5, with D perhaps TRBD1 or TRBD2 (6 bases each). V gave up 5 bases and J gave up 5 bases, with 12 bases separating them. CDR1 and CDR2 (germline): LNHNV, YYDKDF (reference sequence). The CDR3 consists of 13 residues. CDR3 in DNA: TGTGCCACCAGCGGGGGGCAAAGTGAGACCCAGTACTTC. It encodes CATSGGQSETQYF.

This clonotype was detected ten times or more. The V and J genes are TRBV12-3 or TRBV12-4 and TRBJ2-7; D possibly corresponds to TRBD2 (6 bases). The length of the CDR3 is 12 residues. Trimming took 7 bases from V and 4 from J, leaving 11 bases between them. Here the CDR3 DNA reads TGTGCCAGCAAGGGCGGGGCGTACGAGCAGTACTTC. Translated: CASKGGAYEQYF.

This clonotype was recorded many times. CDR3 sequence reads: CSAKGQYLNTEAFF. The CDR3, as DNA: TGCAGTGCTAAGGGACAGTACCTTAACACTGAAGCTTTCTTT. The rearrangement joins TRBV20-1 to TRBJ1-1; the match to TRBD1 covers 7 bases. Germline V CDR1 and CDR2: DFQATT, SNEGSKA (reference sequence). The J segment lost 2 bases and the V segment lost 4 bases, leaving 7 bases of the junction unmatched. The CDR3 consists of 14 residues.

The V and J genes are TRBV9 and TRBJ2-5; D is unclear. Trimming left V 2 bases short and J 5 bases short, with 16 bases between. Germline loops: CDR1 SGDLS, CDR2 YYNGEE. The CDR3 is made up of 15 amino acids. The CDR3 loop reads CASSVAAAIGETQYF. The DNA for the CDR3 is TGTGCCAGCAGCGTGGCAGCCGCCATCGGGGAGACCCAGTACTTC.

Ten or more counts support this clonotype. The chain recombines TRBV24-1 with TRBJ2-2, with a possible D match to TRBD2 (5 bases). The CDR3 has 13 residues. The ends were cut back, 11 bases at V and 2 bases at J, with 11 bases in the middle. The germline V gene encodes CDR1 KGHDR and CDR2 SFDVKD. The CDR3 DNA reads as TGTGCCAATACGGACTGTAACACCGGGGAGCTGTTTTTT. Translated, it gives CANTDCNTGELFF.

The J gene is TRBJ1-2, the V gene TRBV6-2 or TRBV6-3, with a tentative D call TRBD1 (5 bases). CDR1 MNHEY and CDR2 SVGEGT come from the germline V gene. This CDR3 has 16 amino acids. Trimming pared 2 bases from V and 5 bases from J, leaving 18 bases between. The CDR3 loop reads CASSYGVTEERYGYTF. The CDR3 nucleotides read TGTGCCAGCAGTTACGGAGTGACAGAAGAGAGGTATGGCTACACCTTC.

This clonotype occurred many times. The chain has TRBV28 and TRBJ2-2; D assignment may be TRBD1 or TRBD2 (5 bases each). Germline V gene lookup returns CDR1 MDHEN and CDR2 SYDVKM. CDR3 size: 17 residues. V lost 6 bases to trimming and J lost 0 bases, with 17 bases between them. The CDR3 loop is CASSRGEPNANTGELFF. The CDR3 DNA sequence: TGTGCCAGCAGCCGAGGGGAGCCAAACGCGAACACCGGGGAGCTGTTTTTT.

This clonotype has only a few counts. This sequence joins TRBV5-1 and TRBJ2-7, with 9 nucleotides matching TRBD1. Germline CDR1 and CDR2: SGHRS and YFSETQ. The V segment lost 0 bases and the J segment 2 bases; nucleotides outside the gene matches: 6. This CDR3 comprises 16 residues. CDR3 sequence (DNA): TGCGCCAGCAGCTTGGTGGGACAGGGCATAACCTACGAGCAGTACTTC. Protein: CASSLVGQGITYEQYF.

This clonotype was picked up many times. V and J are TRBV30 and TRBJ2-7; 7 bases line up with TRBD1. Per the germline V gene, CDR1 is GTSNPN and CDR2 is SVGIG (reference sequence). The CDR3 has 14 residues. V was clipped by 3 bases and J by 3 bases; unmatched bases: 8. DNA for the CDR3: TGTGCCTGGAGCGGGACAGACCTCCTCTACGAGCAGTACTTC. This gives the protein CAWSGTDLLYEQYF.

Many counts were recorded for this clonotype. The gene calls are TRBV3-1 and TRBJ2-4; TRBD2 matches at 8 bases. Per the germline V gene, CDR1 is LGHDT and CDR2 is YNNKEL (reference sequence). CDR3 length: 18 residues. With 0 bases clipped from V and 0 bases from J, the junction kept 7 bases outside the gene matches. This chain's CDR3 is CASSQDTGGRVAKNIQYF. The CDR3 DNA is TGTGCCAGCAGCCAAGATACGGGAGGGAGGGTAGCCAAAAACATTCAGTACTTC.

This clonotype was recorded at least ten times. The chain is built from TRBV7-8 and TRBJ2-2, with TRBD2 matching 8 bases. Germline V gives CDR1 SGHVS, CDR2 FQNEAQ. The CDR3 has 14 amino acids. Trimming took 9 bases from V and 0 from J; bases not matched to a gene: 3. CDR3 sequence (DNA): TGTGCCAGTATAGCGGGACCGAACACCGGGGAGCTGTTTTTT. It codes for CASIAGPNTGELFF. The complete variable domain, with remaining parts taken from reference TRBV7-8 and TRBJ2-2, reads GAGVSQSPRYKVAKRGQDVALRCDPISGHVSLFWYQQALGQGPEFLTYFQNEAQLDKSGLPSDRFFAERPEGSVSTLKIQRTQQEDSAVYLCASIAGPNTGELFFGEGSRLTVL.

In this sample, this clonotype turned up many times. The chain combines TRBV9 with TRBJ2-5, with D perhaps being TRBD1 or TRBD2 (5 bases each). Looked up from germline, CDR1 is SGDLS and CDR2 is YYNGEE. The CDR3 covers 16 residues. Trimming removed 0 bases from V and 1 base from J, with 13 bases in between. CDR3 bases: TGTGCCAGCAGCGTAGAAGAATCAGGGACCCAAGAGACCCAGTACTTC. Protein product: CASSVEESGTQETQYF.

This clonotype was seen at least ten times. V is TRBV30 and J is TRBJ1-2; tentative D call: TRBD1 (5 bases). The germline V gene encodes CDR1 GTSNPN and CDR2 SVGIG (reference sequence). Trimming took 5 bases from V and 0 from J, leaving 13 bases between them. This CDR3 region has 14 residues. CDR3 sequence reads: CAWGRDRSNYGYTF. CDR3 DNA sequence: TGTGCCTGGGGCCGGGACCGATCTAACTATGGCTACACCTTC.

Many counts were recorded for this clonotype. This chain uses TRBV30 with TRBJ2-5; 11 nucleotides match TRBD2. The CDR3 is 16 amino acids. The germline V gene encodes CDR1 GTSNPN and CDR2 SVGIG (reference sequence). V shed 4 bases and J 5 bases; nucleotides not matched to a gene: 12. DNA of the CDR3: TGTGCCTGGAAATTGCGGCTTAGCGGGAGGGGGGAGACCCAGTACTTC. Its translation is CAWKLRLSGRGETQYF.

This clonotype has a handful of counts. Germline is not matched at one junction end, which may reflect a read error. The gene calls are TRBV7-8 and TRBJ2-7, with D unclear. The CDR3 runs to 14 residues. Germline V CDR1 and CDR2: SGHVS, FQNEAQ. The CDR3 DNA is TGTGCCGGCAGCTTAAGAGCTATTACCTACGAGCAGTACTTC. As protein: CAGSLRAITYEQYF.

Ten or more counts support this clonotype. The chain has TRBV6-2 or TRBV6-3 and TRBJ2-7; D is unresolved. CDR1 is MNHEY, CDR2 SVGEGT, per germline. The CDR3 length is 12 residues. The V and J ends lost 6 bases and 2 bases respectively, with 8 bases between them. Here the CDR3 reads CASRNGPYEQYF. CDR3 nucleotide sequence: TGTGCCAGCAGAAACGGACCCTACGAGCAGTACTTC.

This clonotype was picked up many times. The chain combines TRBV28 with TRBJ2-4, with 8 nucleotides matching TRBD1. The junction had 5 bases not matched to a gene; V was cut back by 8 bases and J by 8 bases. This CDR3 has 12 residues. CDR1 MDHEN and CDR2 SYDVKM come from the germline V gene. The CDR3 coding sequence is TGTGCCAGCGGGGACAGGTTTGACATTCAGTACTTC. It is translated as CASGDRFDIQYF.

This clonotype was counted many times. The chain recombines TRBV30 with TRBJ1-5; perhaps TRBD1 as D (5 bases). V was pared by 0 bases and J by 3 bases, with 12 bases between. This CDR3 contains 15 residues. Germline loops: CDR1 GTSNPN, CDR2 SVGIG (reference sequence). CDR3 protein: CAWSVQAGYNQPQHF. CDR3 nucleotide sequence: TGTGCCTGGAGTGTACAGGCAGGGTACAATCAGCCCCAGCATTTT.

This clonotype was counted ten times or more. The rearrangement joins TRBV7-9 to TRBJ1-5; D perhaps matches TRBD1 (5 bases). Trimming removed 5 bases at V and 5 bases at J, with 22 bases between. This CDR3 spans 17 amino acids. Germline V lookup: CDR1 SEHNR, CDR2 FQNEAQ (reference sequence). CDR3 DNA sequence: TGTGCCAGCAGCCGCAGGGCAGGGAGGCATAAGGATCAGCCCCAGCATTTT. Its protein product is CASSRRAGRHKDQPQHF.

V is TRBV7-2 and J is TRBJ2-5, with a possible D match to TRBD1 (6 bases). Germline V lookup: CDR1 SGHTA, CDR2 FQGNSA. There are 16 residues in the CDR3. V was pared by 1 base and J by 0 bases, with 12 bases between. CDR3 nucleotides: TGTGCCAGCAGCTTAGGACAGGCACTGGACCAAGAGACCCAGTACTTC. It encodes CASSLGQALDQETQYF.

The table lists this clonotype with many counts. The chain carries TRBV2 and TRBJ2-7; 9 bases line up with TRBD2. The germline V gene encodes CDR1 SNHLY and CDR2 FYNNEI. CDR3 length equals 15 residues. The ends lost 3 bases at V and 8 bases at J; junction bases unmatched: 11. The CDR3 protein is CASSDDGSGRAKQYF. The DNA of the CDR3 is TGTGCCAGCAGTGATGATGGTAGCGGGAGAGCTAAGCAGTACTTC.